The 28 T cell receptor beta chains given below trace back to one sample, sequenced in a study of blood T cell repertoires in COVID-19. Assay used: immunoSEQ multiplex PCR; TCRdb lists only in-frame clones, some missing. The table lists some 300,000 clones, nearly 90% of them singletons. Sequenced: peripheral blood. These receptor sequences come from a woman between 40 and 55 years old with COVID-19, enrolled during active disease.

The chain has TRBV27 and TRBJ1-1; 10 bases align to TRBD1. This CDR3 spans 15 amino acids. V shed 4 bases and J 1 base; nucleotides not matched to a gene: 3. Germline lookup yields CDR1 MNHEY and CDR2 SMNVEV (reference sequence). The CDR3 is CASSSGTGANTEAFF. CDR3 in DNA: TGTGCCAGCAGTTCTGGGACAGGGGCGAACACTGAAGCTTTCTTT.

This clone appeared once. The chain combines TRBV5-1 with TRBJ1-2, with 10 bases matching TRBD1. The CDR3 totals 13 residues. The V and J ends lost 4 bases and 6 bases, in that order; junction bases with no gene match: 3. Per the germline V gene, CDR1 is SGHRS and CDR2 is YFSETQ. CDR3 in DNA: TGCGCCAGCAGCGTGGGACAGGGGAATGGCTACACCTTC. It translates to CASSVGQGNGYTF.

The chain joins TRBV27 to TRBJ1-2; TRBD1 aligns across 7 bases. Germline assignment: CDR1 MNHEY and CDR2 SMNVEV (reference sequence). After removal of 4 bases from V and 4 bases from J, the junction contained 9 bases not matched to a gene. The CDR3 consists of 15 residues. As DNA, the CDR3 is TGTGCCAGCAGTTCGAGACAGGGAGCCTTCTATGGCTACACCTTC. This encodes CASSSRQGAFYGYTF.

This chain uses TRBV5-1 with TRBJ2-4; D remains ambiguous. CDR1 and CDR2 (germline): SGHRS, YFSETQ. Trimming stripped 0 bases from V and 0 bases from J, with 10 bases between. The CDR3 runs 16 residues. CDR3 bases: TGCGCCAGCAGCTTGGATGCAGTAAGAGCCAAAAACATTCAGTACTTC. It encodes CASSLDAVRAKNIQYF.

V and J are TRBV7-3 and TRBJ1-1, with a tentative D call TRBD1 (6 bases). The CDR3 covers 17 residues. With 2 bases removed from V and 5 bases from J, the gap between germline ends came to 21 bases. The germline V gene encodes CDR1 SGHTA and CDR2 FQGTGA. The CDR3 DNA follows: TGTGCCAGCAGCTTATTATCGAGTAGGGGGTCTGGAACTGAAGCTTTCTTT. It yields the protein CASSLLSSRGSGTEAFF.

The chain links TRBV27 to TRBJ1-1; D is unclear. This CDR3 is 15 amino acids long. Per germline, CDR1 MNHEY and CDR2 SMNVEV (reference sequence). Trimming shortened V by 1 base and J by 1 base, and 10 bases separated the two germline ends. CDR3 region: CASSLFARTNTEAFF. The CDR3 nucleotides read TGTGCCAGCAGTTTATTTGCGCGAACGAACACTGAAGCTTTCTTT.

The chain carries TRBV6-5 and TRBJ2-4; D uncertain. Germline-derived CDR1 and CDR2 are MNHEY and SVGAGI. Trimming pared 5 bases from V and 8 bases from J, leaving 7 bases between. The length of the CDR3 is 11 residues. For the CDR3, the DNA is TGTGCCAGCAGTCCCTTTGACATTCAGTACTTC. Protein: CASSPFDIQYF.

The V and J genes are TRBV7-2 and TRBJ2-3; the D is unclear. Germline values: CDR1 SGHTA, CDR2 FQGNSA. This CDR3 is 16 amino acids long. V lost 5 bases, J lost 0 bases, and 15 bases lay in between. CDR3: CASSPFRGASTDTQYF. The CDR3 DNA sequence: TGTGCCAGCAGCCCCTTCCGCGGAGCTAGCACAGATACGCAGTATTTT.

About this clone: Other DNA sequences in this specimen translate into the identical CDR3. The V call is TRBV7-9, the J call TRBJ2-1; no clear D gene. The CDR3 covers 12 residues. Germline V CDR1 and CDR2: SEHNR, FQNEAQ (reference sequence). The V end lost 1 base, the J end lost 8 bases, and 6 bases lay between the germline ends. This CDR3 is CASSLVLDEQFF. As DNA, the CDR3 is TGTGCCAGCAGCTTAGTTTTAGATGAGCAGTTCTTC.

CDR3 amino acids: CASSWAGNSGNTIYF. The CDR3 DNA is TGTGCCAGCAGCTGGGCAGGGAACTCTGGAAACACCATATATTTT. The V call is TRBV5-4, the J call TRBJ1-3; tentative D call: TRBD1 (5 bases). V was cut by 3 bases and J by 0 bases, with 10 bases left in between. The V gene's germline CDR1 is SGHNT and CDR2 YYREEE (reference sequence). This CDR3 comprises 15 residues.

The rearrangement uses TRBV6-2 or TRBV6-3 and TRBJ2-4, with 9 bases matching TRBD1. Germline CDR1 reads MNHEY; CDR2 reads SVGEGT. Losses at the gene ends were 4 bases for V and 3 bases for J; bases not matched to a gene: 7. There are 16 residues in the CDR3. The CDR3 sequence: CASSSTGGAFKNIQYF. As DNA, the CDR3 is TGTGCCAGCAGTTCTACAGGGGGCGCCTTCAAAAACATTCAGTACTTC.

The chain combines TRBV27 with TRBJ2-1; the D gene is possibly TRBD2 (5 bases). The CDR3 covers 12 residues. In germline, CDR1 is MNHEY, CDR2 SMNVEV (reference sequence). V was clipped by 9 bases and J by 6 bases, with 12 bases between them. CDR3 bases: TGTGCCAGGGCGAGGGCGACCAATGAGCAGTTCTTC. This codes for CARARATNEQFF.

The rearrangement uses TRBV3-1 (or the pseudogene TRBV3-2) and TRBJ1-1, with D possibly TRBD1 on 6 matching bases. Trimming took 3 bases from V and 7 from J, leaving 15 bases between them. CDR3 size: 14 residues. The germline V gene encodes CDR1 LGHDT and CDR2 YNNKEL (reference sequence). The CDR3 DNA reads TGTGCCAGCAGCCAGCAAGGGGGTGAAGGTGAAGCTTTCTTT. It codes for CASSQQGGEGEAFF.

The CDR3 nucleotides read TGTGCCAGCAGCGTATTTGACAGGGGGACGTCCGGAAACACCATATATTTT. It codes for CASSVFDRGTSGNTIYF. This chain connects TRBV9 to TRBJ1-3; the match to TRBD1 covers 9 bases. From germline, CDR1 is SGDLS and CDR2 YYNGEE. Trimming cost V 1 base and J 4 bases; bases outside gene matches: 9. The CDR3 loop spans 17 amino acids.

This sequence joins TRBV27 and TRBJ2-7, with D maybe TRBD2 (5 bases). Germline-derived CDR1 and CDR2 are MNHEY and SMNVEV (reference sequence). This CDR3 is built from 16 residues. The V end lost 2 bases, the J end lost 0 bases, and 14 bases lay between the germline ends. DNA for the CDR3: TGTGCCAGCAGTTTAAAGTCTCTAGCCACCTCCTACGAGCAGTACTTC. Protein sequence: CASSLKSLATSYEQYF.

This sequence joins TRBV5-4 and TRBJ2-3; the match to TRBD2 covers 7 bases. Germline V gene lookup returns CDR1 SGHNT and CDR2 YYREEE (reference sequence). V lost 6 bases to trimming and J lost 0 bases; unmatched junction nucleotides: 7. The CDR3 extends over 15 amino acids. The CDR3 region has the DNA TGTGCCAGCACCCGAACGCGGGAGAGCACAGATACGCAGTATTTT. Its protein product is CASTRTRESTDTQYF. Looking up the rest from reference TRBV5-4 and TRBJ2-3 gives the full variable domain: ETGVTQSPTHLIKTRGQQVTLRCSSQSGHNTVSWYQQALGQGPQFIFQYYREEENGRGNFPPRFSGLQFPNYSSELNVNALELDDSALYLCASTRTRESTDTQYFGPGTRLTVL.

The V gene is TRBV6-4, the J gene TRBJ1-3; 8 bases are a match to TRBD1. The CDR3 totals 16 residues. The V gene end was trimmed by 4 bases and the J gene end by 0 bases; junction bases not matched to a gene: 5. Germline assignment: CDR1 MRHNA and CDR2 SNTAGT. The CDR3: CASSGQDRASGNTIYF. CDR3 coding DNA: TGTGCCAGCAGTGGCCAGGACAGGGCCTCTGGAAACACCATATATTTT.

The J gene is TRBJ2-2, the V gene TRBV9, with D possibly matching TRBD1 (5 bases). CDR1 and CDR2 from the germline V gene are SGDLS and YYNGEE. CDR3 length: 14 amino acids. V was trimmed by 3 bases and J by 3 bases, leaving 9 bases between them. For the CDR3, the DNA is TGTGCCAGCAGCGCCCAGGGTTACACCGGGGAGCTGTTTTTT. As protein: CASSAQGYTGELFF.

V usage is TRBV25-1 and J usage is TRBJ2-1; 8 bases align to TRBD2. Germline-derived CDR1 and CDR2 are MGHDK and SYGVNS. This CDR3 comprises 14 residues. The V gene end was trimmed by 6 bases and the J gene end by 8 bases; junction bases not matched to a gene: 9. Here the CDR3 reads CASSKSGGPDEQFF. The CDR3 region has the DNA TGTGCCAGCAGCAAGAGCGGGGGTCCCGATGAGCAGTTCTTC.

The chain links TRBV6-5 to TRBJ2-1; 10 nucleotides match TRBD2. The CDR3 spans 15 residues. Unmatched junction bases numbered 11, after V lost 7 bases and J lost 8 bases. From germline, CDR1 is MNHEY and CDR2 SVGAGI. The CDR3 here is CASNRAGGSSDEQFF. CDR3 sequence (DNA): TGTGCCAGCAACCGAGCGGGAGGGTCATCGGATGAGCAGTTCTTC.

This clone showed up just once. The chain recombines TRBV5-1 with TRBJ2-2; 10 bases map to TRBD1. Germline trimming cut 3 bases from V and 9 bases from J; bases unmatched to any gene: 8. The V gene's germline CDR1 is SGHRS and CDR2 YFSETQ. This CDR3 is built from 15 residues. Written as DNA, the CDR3 is TGCGCCAGCAGCTCTGGACAGGGACAGGGGCGGGAGCTGTTTTTT. The encoded protein is CASSSGQGQGRELFF.

This clone is judged medium-sized. The chain couples TRBV6-2 or TRBV6-3 to TRBJ2-7; tentative D call: TRBD2 (5 bases). V lost 2 bases and J lost 1, with 9 bases in between. CDR1 is MNHEY and CDR2 is SVGEGT in the germline V gene. The CDR3 sequence is 14 residues long. CDR3 in amino acids: CASSYEAGSYEQYF. Written as DNA, the CDR3 is TGTGCCAGCAGTTACGAGGCGGGTTCCTACGAGCAGTACTTC.

This clone was picked up a small number of times. The rearrangement links TRBV6-5 to TRBJ2-5, with D perhaps matching TRBD2 (6 bases). The germline V and J ends were trimmed by 5 bases and 2 bases, with 9 bases remaining between them. CDR1 and CDR2 (germline): MNHEY, SVGAGI. The CDR3 spans 13 residues. CDR3 protein: CASSPDYQETQYF. CDR3 nucleotide sequence: TGTGCCAGCAGTCCGGACTATCAAGAGACCCAGTACTTC.

The CDR3 sequence: CASSLTKGHTNTEAFF. In DNA form, the CDR3 reads TGTGCCAGCAGCTTAACCAAGGGACACACGAACACTGAAGCTTTCTTT. The chain combines TRBV13 with TRBJ1-1; tentatively, D is TRBD1 (6 bases). Germline V gives CDR1 PRHDT, CDR2 FYEKMQ (reference sequence). This CDR3 region has 16 residues. With 2 bases removed from V and 1 base from J, the gap between germline ends came to 14 bases. The full variable domain, with the rest looked up from reference TRBV13 and TRBJ1-1, is AAGVIQSPRHLIKEKRETATLKCYPIPRHDTVYWYQQGPGQDPQFLISFYEKMQSDKGSIPDRFSAQQFSDYHSELNMSSLELGDSALYFCASSLTKGHTNTEAFFGQGTRLTVV.

The chain joins TRBV16 to TRBJ1-4, with D perhaps matching TRBD1 (6 bases). The V gene lost 5 bases and the J gene lost 8 bases, with 18 bases spanning the gap. CDR3 length equals 15 residues. Germline loops: CDR1 KGHSY, CDR2 FQNENV. For the CDR3, the DNA is TGTGCCAGCAGCGCTTTGACAGGAGGTGGGGAAAAACTGTTTTTT. Translated, it gives CASSALTGGGEKLFF.

J is TRBJ2-5 and V is TRBV4-3, with 8 bases lining up with TRBD1. CDR1 LGHNA and CDR2 YSLEER come from the germline V gene. The CDR3 is 14 amino acids. Germline trimming cut 1 base from V and 5 bases from J; bases unmatched to any gene: 3. The CDR3 here is CASSQGGQGETQYF. CDR3 in DNA: TGCGCCAGCAGCCAAGGCGGACAGGGTGAGACCCAGTACTTC.

This chain links TRBV7-9 with TRBJ2-7; 10 nucleotides line up with TRBD1. Unmatched junction bases numbered 4, after V lost 0 bases and J lost 5 bases. Germline values: CDR1 SEHNR, CDR2 FQNEAQ (reference sequence). This CDR3 is 15 amino acids long. CDR3 coding DNA: TGTGCCAGCAGCTTAGCGACAGGGGGCCTAGACGAGCAGTACTTC. Residues: CASSLATGGLDEQYF.

This chain joins TRBV24-1 and TRBJ2-7; D is perhaps TRBD1 (5 bases). The germline V and J ends were trimmed by 7 bases and 3 bases, with 12 bases remaining between them. The length of the CDR3 is 13 residues. Per the germline V gene, CDR1 is KGHDR and CDR2 is SFDVKD. Here the CDR3 reads CATSSGRVYEQYF. The CDR3, as DNA: TGTGCCACCAGCAGTGGCAGGGTCTACGAGCAGTACTTC.